This T cell receptor beta chain is drawn from a study of T-cell memory formation after mild COVID-19. For the study at large: TCR clusters showed largely donor specificity. Study-level findings and limits: Contracting CD4+ clones were located mainly in CM and EM, and CD8+ clones in EMRA. The pre-infection memory compartment contained some responding clones, suggesting cross-reactive memory joined. Still unconfirmed is whether the second-wave clones peaking on day 37 recognized SARS-CoV-2.

A note on this clonotype: Its antigen is undetermined.

Using its own MiXCR run on the 5' RACE reads, TCRdb lists one record per CDR3 protein. Among hundreds of thousands of distinct CDR3 sequences listed, roughly 21% were seen once. Germline V CDR1 and CDR2: ENHRY, SYGVKD. V trimming: 6 bases; J trimming: 1 base; junction bases outside the gene matches: 7. This CDR3 has 15 residues. The TCR comes from an adult woman who had mild COVID-19 (a few samples of this study predate the infection). Cell type and time point are not known. The sample was PBMCs or a T cell subset sorted from them (not recorded which). V gene TRBV10-3 combines with J gene TRBJ1-1; 8 bases match TRBD1. CDR3 region: CAIRASGTGNTEAFF. CDR3 DNA sequence: TGTGCCATCAGGGCATCCGGGACAGGGAACACTGAAGCTTTCTTT.